These T cell receptor beta chains were read from a single sample in a study of blood T cells in healthy people across ages. One entry per CDR3 protein, called by TCRdb with MiXCR from the 5' RACE reads. The sample holds hundreds of thousands of distinct CDR3 sequences, nearly 25% seen once. This same sample was also taken into another study, of T cells of mothers and their children.

Material: blood. The receptors were gathered from a boy younger than 18 in good health. CDR3s include the opening cysteine and the closing phenylalanine or tryptophan. A D gene is named only where the DNA matches it firmly. Clone size is stated in some rows and not others, as once, few, many or a class when expanded.

V	D	size	J	DNA	CDR3
TRBV12-3/TRBV12-4	-	-	TRBJ2-5	TGTGCCAGCAGTTTTGGCGAAGGACAAGAGACCCAGTACTTC	CASSFGEGQETQYF
TRBV6-2/TRBV6-3	TRBD2	-	TRBJ2-1	TGTGCCAGCAGCCGAGTAGCGGGGGCGTACAATGAGCAGTTCTTC	CASSRVAGAYNEQFF
TRBV12-3/TRBV12-4	-	-	TRBJ1-5	TGTGCCAGCAGTTTATCAGAATTTCATCAGCCCCAGCATTTT	CASSLSEFHQPQHF
TRBV6-6	TRBD1	few	TRBJ1-4	TGTGCCAGCAGTTACTCAGAGCAGGGGGGAGAAAAACTGTTTTTT	CASSYSEQGGEKLFF
TRBV9	TRBD1	-	TRBJ1-3	TGTGCCAGCAGCCTTCGGACAGGGGGTGACGGAAACACCATATATTTT	CASSLRTGGDGNTIYF
TRBV12-3/TRBV12-4	TRBD2	few	TRBJ2-5	TGTGCCAGCACGCGTCTTAGCGGGAAAGAGACCCAGTACTTC	CASTRLSGKETQYF
TRBV30	-	-	TRBJ2-7	TGTGCCTGGAGGGGAAGATCCCCCTACGAGCAGTACTTC	CAWRGRSPYEQYF
TRBV20-1	-	few	TRBJ1-4	TGCAGTGCTAGCCCGGGGCCTTCAGGCGAAAAACTGTTTTTT	CSASPGPSGEKLFF
TRBV7-2	-	few	TRBJ2-2	TGTGCCAGCAGCTTATTGGCAAGCAGCACCGGGGAGCTGTTTTTT	CASSLLASSTGELFF
TRBV2	-	-	TRBJ2-2	-	CASSSSTGAPSANTGELFF
TRBV29-1	-	few	TRBJ2-3	TGCAGCGTTCTAGTGGATACGCAGTATTTT	CSVLVDTQYF
TRBV20-1	-	-	TRBJ1-5	TGCAGTGCTAGAGACTTTACCGATTGTAGCAATCAGCCCCAGCATTTT	CSARDFTDCSNQPQHF
TRBV28	-	few	TRBJ2-7	TGTGCCAGCAGTTTTCTTACCCGGTCCTCCTACGAGCAGTACTTC	CASSFLTRSSYEQYF
TRBV12-3/TRBV12-4	-	-	TRBJ2-7	TGTGCCAGCAGTCTCCACGCCCGCAGGGGCACGGGTGAGCAGTACTTC	CASSLHARRGTGEQYF
TRBV28	TRBD2	-	TRBJ2-5	TGTGCCAGGAAACACGGGGGGACCCAAGAGACCCAGTACTTC	CARKHGGTQETQYF
TRBV25-1	-	few	TRBJ1-6	TGTGCCAGCAGTGAAACCCTCAATTCACCCCTCCACTTT	CASSETLNSPLHF
TRBV4-2	-	-	TRBJ2-7	TGTGCCAGCAGCCAAGAAGCTGAGGGCTCCTACGAGCAGTACTTC	CASSQEAEGSYEQYF
TRBV5-1	-	-	TRBJ1-4	TGCGCCAGCAGCTTGGGGGACACCCATGAAAAACTGTTTTTT	CASSLGDTHEKLFF
TRBV12-5	TRBD1	-	TRBJ2-1	TGTGCTGGTGGTTTTTCAGGGGGCGGAACCTACAATGAGCAGTTCTTC	CAGGFSGGGTYNEQFF
TRBV4-2	TRBD2	many	TRBJ2-7	TGTGCCAGCAGCCAAGATGAAGCGGGAGTAGTGGACTTC	CASSQDEAGVVDF
TRBV28	TRBD1	few	TRBJ2-7	TGTGCCAGCAGTCCAAGACGGGACAGTACCTACGAGCAGTACTTC	CASSPRRDSTYEQYF
TRBV3-1	TRBD1	-	TRBJ1-2	TGTGCCAGCAGCCAGGGACAGCTCTACTACACCTTC	CASSQGQLYYTF
TRBV5-4	TRBD2	-	TRBJ2-7	TGTGCCAGCAGCCGGGGAATGATGGGACCGGGACTAGCCGCCTACGAGCAGTACTTC	CASSRGMMGPGLAAYEQYF
TRBV20-1	-	-	TRBJ2-2	TGCAGTGCCCAACCGACCGGGCCGGAGCTGTTTTTT	CSAQPTGPELFF
TRBV21-1	-	-	TRBJ2-3	TGTGCCAGCAGCAATATGACGAGGGGGCGATTCACAGAGACAGATACGCAGTATTTT	CASSNMTRGRFTETDTQYF
TRBV6-5	-	few	TRBJ1-2	TGTGCCAGCAGTTACCAGGGAGGCTACACCTTC	CASSYQGGYTF
TRBV7-8	TRBD1	-	TRBJ2-3	TGTGCCAGCAGCCCGGGACAGGGGATGACAGATACGCAGTATTTT	CASSPGQGMTDTQYF
TRBV3-1	TRBD2	-	TRBJ2-1	TGTGCCAGCAGCCAAGATAAACTAGCGGGGGACAATGAGCAGTTCTTC	CASSQDKLAGDNEQFF
TRBV4-3	-	-	TRBJ2-3	TGCGCCAGCAGCCAATCCCCCCTCCAGGGCATCACAGATACGCAGTATTTT	CASSQSPLQGITDTQYF
TRBV4-1	-	-	TRBJ2-5	TGCGCCAGCAGTTCCGACGGGATTTACCAAGAGACCCAGTACTTC	CASSSDGIYQETQYF
TRBV20-1	-	-	TRBJ1-1	TGCAGTGCTAGAGATCAGTCAGGGATGAACACTGAAGCTTTCTTT	CSARDQSGMNTEAFF
TRBV20-1	TRBD2	-	TRBJ2-5	TGCAGTGCCCGCCTACTAGCGGGAGTTGAGACCCAGTACTTC	CSARLLAGVETQYF
TRBV20-1	-	-	TRBJ1-1	TGCAGTAGGGACGGGAACACTGAAGCTTTCTTT	CSRDGNTEAFF
TRBV20-1	-	few	TRBJ2-1	TGCAGTGCTAGACGCCTCGGAGAGGGGGAGGGCCTCTCTGAGCAGTTCTTC	CSARRLGEGEGLSEQFF
TRBV29-1	TRBD2	-	TRBJ2-7	TGCAGCGTTGGGGTCAAGGGGACTACCTACGAGCAGTACTTC	CSVGVKGTTYEQYF
TRBV28	-	few	TRBJ2-7	TGTGCCAGCAGTTTACCCTACAGCTCCTACGAGCAGTACTTC	CASSLPYSSYEQYF
TRBV7-2	TRBD1	few	TRBJ2-7	TGTGCCAGCAGCCAACCGGGACAGTACTACGAGCAGTACTTC	CASSQPGQYYEQYF
TRBV7-9	-	-	TRBJ1-2	TGTGCCAGCAGTCGAGAGGAGGGGTGGAATGGCTACACCTTC	CASSREEGWNGYTF
TRBV19	-	-	TRBJ2-1	TGTGCCAGTAGTATCCTCCCCGGGGCTAGCAATGAGCAGTTCTTC	CASSILPGASNEQFF
TRBV25-1	-	few	TRBJ1-1	TGTGCCATCGGCAGGGGACCTGGCGTGAACACTGAAGCTTTCTTT	CAIGRGPGVNTEAFF
TRBV3-1	TRBD1	-	TRBJ2-7	TGTGCCAGCAGCCAAGCGGGGACAGGGGGCGCCTACGAGCAGTACTTC	CASSQAGTGGAYEQYF
TRBV29-1	TRBD1	-	TRBJ1-3	TGCAGCGCCGGGACGAGGACAGGAGGAAACACCATATATTTT	CSAGTRTGGNTIYF
TRBV5-1	-	-	TRBJ2-1	TGCGCCAGCAGCTTGGTTTACGTAGGGTTTTCCTACAATGAGCAGTTCTTC	CASSLVYVGFSYNEQFF
TRBV6-5	-	-	TRBJ2-1	TGTGCCAGCAGTTACTCCGAAATTAGTAAGCAGTTCTTC	CASSYSEISKQFF
TRBV5-1	TRBD2	many	TRBJ2-5	TGCGCCAGCAGCATACTAGCGGGCCAAGAGACCCAGTACTTC	CASSILAGQETQYF
TRBV21-1	-	-	TRBJ2-5	TGTGCCAGCAGCATGCCGGGACTAGCGGGATCACAAGAGACCCAGTACTTC	CASSMPGLAGSQETQYF
TRBV29-1	-	-	TRBJ1-2	TGCAGCGTTGAATTCGGGGGACTTTATGGCTACACCTTC	CSVEFGGLYGYTF
TRBV7-3	-	-	TRBJ2-1	TGTGCCAGCAGCGCCTGGGATGGCGGATACAATGAGCAGTTCTTC	CASSAWDGGYNEQFF
TRBV11-2	-	few	TRBJ1-2	TGTGCCAGCAGCTTAGGAGACAGTAACTATGGCTACACCTTC	CASSLGDSNYGYTF
TRBV2	-	-	TRBJ1-2	TGTGCCAGCAGAGACCTCTCGTGGACAGACACTCCGGACTATGGCTACACCTTC	CASRDLSWTDTPDYGYTF
TRBV18	-	-	TRBJ2-7	TGTGCCAGCTCACCTCGGGGCTTTATCTACGAGCAGTACTTC	CASSPRGFIYEQYF
TRBV9	TRBD2	-	TRBJ2-1	TGTGCCAGCAGCGTATGGGGGGGCTACAATGAGCAGTTCTTC	CASSVWGGYNEQFF
TRBV29-1	-	few	TRBJ2-2	TGCAGCGTTGTAATACTCACCGGGGAGCTGTTTTTT	CSVVILTGELFF
TRBV7-9	-	few	TRBJ2-3	TGTGCCAGCACCCCAGAGGATACGCAGTATTTT	CASTPEDTQYF
TRBV6-1	TRBD2	-	TRBJ2-1	TGTGCCAGCAGGGGAGGGACTAGCGGGAGTGTAAATGAGCAGTTCTTC	CASRGGTSGSVNEQFF